Below, 18 T cell receptor beta chains from the same sample are listed, as sequenced in a study of Graves' ophthalmopathy and Graves' hyperthyroidism. Amplification targeted the TCR beta CDR3 regions, with RNA transcripts as the source material. HTBI primers served in a first-round RT-PCR, which a second-round multiplex PCR followed. One entry per CDR3 protein, called by TCRdb with MiXCR from the multiplex PCR reads. The repertoire holds about 210,000 distinct CDR3 sequences, with around 30% as singletons. The sequencing input was peripheral blood. The receptors stem from a man in his fifties with Graves' ophthalmopathy.

This clonotype was detected ten times or more. V is TRBV12-3 or TRBV12-4 and J is TRBJ2-4; D call uncertain. The CDR3 runs to 14 residues. The ends were cut back, 5 bases at V and 8 bases at J, with 16 bases in the middle. The CDR3 spells CASSPSGPEDIQYF. The CDR3 DNA reads as TGTGCCAGCAGTCCGTCCGGACCCGAAGACATTCAGTACTTC.

The chain employs TRBV5-1 and TRBJ2-2; the D gene is possibly TRBD1 (6 bases). CDR1 and CDR2 (germline): SGHRS, YFSETQ. Between the trimmed V and J ends, which lost 1 base and 9 bases, there was a span of 16 bases. The length of the CDR3 is 15 residues. The CDR3 spells CASSLSQGSRWELFF. The CDR3 DNA is TGCGCCAGCAGCTTGTCGCAGGGGAGCCGGTGGGAGCTGTTTTTT.

This clonotype was seen many times. The chain couples TRBV30 to TRBJ1-5, with TRBD1 identical over 7 bases. Unmatched junction bases numbered 2, after V lost 1 base and J lost 2 bases. Looked up from germline, CDR1 is GTSNPN and CDR2 is SVGIG (reference sequence). The CDR3 loop spans 14 amino acids. The CDR3 reads CAWSAGGGNQPQHF. CDR3 bases: TGTGCCTGGAGTGCAGGGGGAGGCAATCAGCCCCAGCATTTT.

This clonotype was counted at least ten times. The V gene is TRBV6-1, the J gene TRBJ2-2; the match to TRBD2 covers 7 bases. The ends lost 6 bases at V and 3 bases at J; junction bases unmatched: 10. Germline-derived CDR1 and CDR2 are MNHNS and SASEGT. The CDR3 runs to 16 residues. The CDR3 region has the DNA TGTGCCAGCAGCCCATTGACTAGCCGACACACCGGGGAGCTGTTTTTT. Translated: CASSPLTSRHTGELFF.

This clonotype appeared many times. The chain joins TRBV11-2 to TRBJ2-7; D assignment may be TRBD1 or TRBD2 (6 bases each). This CDR3 has 17 amino acids. V was cut by 1 base and J by 0 bases, with 16 bases left in between. Germline CDR1 is SGHAT and CDR2 is FQNNGV. The DNA of the CDR3 is TGTGCCAGCAGCTTAGTACTGGGGGGCAGGAGCTCCTACGAGCAGTACTTC. As protein: CASSLVLGGRSSYEQYF.

This chain joins TRBV12-3 or TRBV12-4 and TRBJ2-2; 11 bases are a match to TRBD2. Unmatched junction bases numbered 3, after V lost 5 bases and J lost 4 bases. CDR3 length: 15 amino acids. The CDR3 is CASSAGLAGTGELFF. The CDR3 DNA is TGTGCCAGCAGTGCCGGACTAGCGGGCACCGGGGAGCTGTTTTTT.

This clonotype appeared many times. The chain uses TRBV20-1 and TRBJ1-5; no reliable D call. Per the germline V gene, CDR1 is DFQATT and CDR2 is SNEGSKA (reference sequence). CDR3 length: 12 amino acids. V was clipped by 5 bases and J by 6 bases, with 11 bases between them. The CDR3, as DNA: TGCAGTGCTCTCGGCTTCGCTCAGCCCCAGCATTTT. This encodes CSALGFAQPQHF.

Many counts were recorded for this clonotype. V and J are TRBV7-8 and TRBJ2-2, with D possibly TRBD1 on 6 matching bases. The V gene lost 3 bases and the J gene lost 1 base, with 6 bases spanning the gap. The germline gives CDR1 SGHVS, CDR2 FQNEAQ. This CDR3 contains 14 residues. The CDR3 region is CASSLDRNTGELFF. CDR3 sequence (DNA): TGTGCCAGCAGCTTGGACAGGAACACCGGGGAGCTGTTTTTT.

The genes are TRBV19 and TRBJ1-2; tentative D call: TRBD1 (5 bases). Germline CDR1 and CDR2: LNHDA and SQIVND (reference sequence). This CDR3 region has 15 residues. Trimming removed 8 bases from V and 6 bases from J, with 22 bases in between. CDR3 nucleotide sequence: TGTGCCAGTCGCCGGGACCCACTACACCCCGATGGCTACACCTTC. Protein: CASRRDPLHPDGYTF.

This clonotype occurred many times. The chain recombines TRBV10-2 with TRBJ2-5, with 8 bases fitting TRBD2. Trimming at V came to 4 bases and at J to 5 bases, leaving 9 bases not matched to a gene. Germline CDR1 and CDR2: WSHSY and SAAADI. This CDR3 is built from 15 residues. CDR3: CASSGPGGSGETQYF. The DNA of the CDR3 is TGCGCCAGCAGTGGCCCGGGAGGGTCAGGGGAGACCCAGTACTTC.

This clonotype has at least ten counts. This chain uses TRBV6-2 or TRBV6-3 with TRBJ2-7; D unresolved. The CDR3 runs 14 residues. With 5 bases removed from V and 3 bases from J, the gap between germline ends came to 14 bases. The V gene's germline CDR1 is MNHEY and CDR2 SVGEGT. Here the CDR3 reads CASSPRTKGYEQYF. For the CDR3, the DNA is TGTGCCAGCAGTCCAAGGACCAAGGGCTACGAGCAGTACTTC.

This clonotype was picked up one time. The rearrangement uses TRBV27 and TRBJ1-2; 10 positions agree with TRBD1. This CDR3 comprises 15 residues. Germline trimming cut 5 bases from V and 7 bases from J; bases unmatched to any gene: 10. From germline, CDR1 is MNHEY and CDR2 SMNVEV (reference sequence). This CDR3 is CASSRPGTGDSGYTF. For the CDR3, the DNA is TGTGCCAGCAGTAGGCCCGGGACAGGGGATTCTGGCTACACCTTC.

This clonotype was seen ten or more times. This rearrangement joins TRBV12-3 or TRBV12-4 to TRBJ2-7; D not certain. This CDR3 has 12 residues. Trimming cost V 3 bases and J 6 bases, with 9 bases left between them. CDR3 DNA sequence: TGTGCCAGCAGTTTGGTCGGGCCCGAGCAGTACTTC. It is translated as CASSLVGPEQYF.

This chain links TRBV27 with TRBJ1-1; D gene unclear. Trimming cost V 6 bases and J 1 base, with 12 bases left between them. The CDR3 covers 14 residues. Germline V gene data show CDR1 as MNHEY and CDR2 as SMNVEV (reference sequence). The DNA for the CDR3 is TGTGCCAGCAGCCCCACAAATGCGAACACTGAAGCTTTCTTT. Translating gives CASSPTNANTEAFF.

This clonotype was observed many times. The V gene is TRBV20-1, the J gene TRBJ1-2, with TRBD1 identical over 7 bases. Germline lookup yields CDR1 DFQATT and CDR2 SNEGSKA (reference sequence). The trim removed 5 bases at V and 4 bases at J, leaving 10 bases unmatched. The CDR3 contains 14 residues. In nucleotides, the CDR3 is TGCAGTGCTCCCTTTGGGACAGCCAGCTATGGCTACACCTTC. This codes for CSAPFGTASYGYTF.

J is TRBJ1-5 and V is TRBV27, with unresolved D. Trimming removed 3 bases from V and 4 bases from J, with 10 bases in between. This CDR3 has 14 amino acids. Germline V gene lookup returns CDR1 MNHEY and CDR2 SMNVEV (reference sequence). The DNA for the CDR3 is TGTGCCAGCAGTTTTTCCCAGACAAATCAGCCCCAGCATTTT. Its protein product is CASSFSQTNQPQHF.

The V gene is TRBV28, the J gene TRBJ2-7, with TRBD1 identical over 7 bases. CDR1 and CDR2 from the germline V gene are MDHEN and SYDVKM. CDR3 length: 13 amino acids. V gave up 8 bases and J gave up 6 bases; unmatched junction bases: 10. Here the CDR3 DNA reads TGTGCCAGCTGGGGGACAGTCGGGGCCGAGCAGTACTTC. It encodes CASWGTVGAEQYF.

In this sample, this clonotype turned up a few times. V usage is TRBV6-1 and J usage is TRBJ2-7, with 7 bases that match TRBD2. J lost 0 bases, V lost 4 bases, and 3 bases had no gene match. This CDR3 is 14 amino acids long. Germline-derived CDR1 and CDR2 are MNHNS and SASEGT. In DNA, the CDR3 is TGTGCCAGCAGTGGGGGGGGTAACTCCTACGAGCAGTACTTC. Its protein product is CASSGGGNSYEQYF.